This TCR beta chain comes out of a study of T-cell reconstitution after alpha-beta-depleted transplantation in children. J lost 1 base, V lost 0 bases, and 11 bases had no gene match. The V gene's germline CDR1 is KGHDR and CDR2 SFDVKD. CDR3 length: 19 residues. A TCRbeta library incorporating unique molecular identifiers was prepared. TCRdb called the PCR reads again in MiXCR, with one record for every CDR3 protein. The sample has around 500,000 distinct CDR3 sequences; roughly 23% are singletons. The chain has TRBV24-1 and TRBJ2-5, with 9 bases fitting TRBD2. The receptor was isolated from a boy under three years old who had a stem cell transplant for acute myeloid leukemia, so the T cells may come from the graft donor. The sample consisted of PBMCs, mostly from graft donor cells, taken 360 days after TCRalphabeta/CD19-depleted stem cell transplant. CDR3 nucleotides: TGTGCCACCAGTGATTTGAAGACTAGCGGAGGGGATTCCCAAGAGACCCAGTACTTC. It codes for CATSDLKTSGGDSQETQYF.